This TCR beta chain was recorded in a study of tumor-infiltrating lymphocytes in oesophageal squamous cell carcinoma. TCRdb reprocessed the PCR reads with MiXCR, giving one entry per CDR3 protein. Altogether fewer than 11,000 distinct CDR3 sequences are present, around 54% being singletons, with the ten largest covering 30% to 45%. CDR3 length equals 14 residues. CDR1 and CDR2 (germline): SGHTA, FQGNSA. The source of this sequence is a female donor with esophageal squamous cell carcinoma. Sequenced: esophageal tumor tissue. J is TRBJ2-7 and V is TRBV7-2; D assignment may be TRBD1 or TRBD2 (5 bases each). The tail of the sequence fits TRBJ2-1 better, so the J call may be wrong. CDR3 amino acids: CASSFRDQNDEQFF. The CDR3 DNA follows: TGTGCCAGCAGCTTCCGGGACCAAAACGATGAGCAGTTCTTC.